One and the same sample provided the 18 T cell receptor beta chains below, sequenced in a study of cytomegalovirus exposure and HLA in healthy donors. The assay was immunoSEQ multiplex PCR, and TCRdb's table has in-frame clones only and misses some. The sample has 200,000 to 250,000 clones, approximately 83% seen once; the top ten hold around 15%. The source material was PBMCs. The source of these receptors is a woman aged 25 to 39 in good health and CMV-seropositive.

This sequence joins TRBV6-5 and TRBJ2-3; 8 nucleotides line up with TRBD2. Germline V gene data show CDR1 as MNHEY and CDR2 as SVGAGI. V was pared by 8 bases and J by 2 bases, with 9 bases of the junction left unmatched. The CDR3 contains 15 residues. CDR3 nucleotide sequence: TGTGCCAGCTCCCTAACTAGCGGAAACACAGATACGCAGTATTTT. Translated: CASSLTSGNTDTQYF.

This clone turned up a few times. The chain has TRBV7-9 and TRBJ1-1; D unresolved. The germline V gene encodes CDR1 SEHNR and CDR2 FQNEAQ (reference sequence). V was clipped by 8 bases and J by 0 bases, with 13 bases between them. CDR3 length: 14 residues. The chain's CDR3 is CASSPGLLNTEAFF. The CDR3 DNA is TGTGCCAGCTCACCGGGTCTCCTGAACACTGAAGCTTTCTTT.

J is TRBJ1-1 and V is TRBV30; no firm D call. The CDR3 runs to 14 residues. V shed 1 base and J shed 3 bases, with 12 bases lying between them. CDR1 is GTSNPN, CDR2 SVGIG, per germline (reference sequence). The DNA for the CDR3 is TGTGCCTGGAGTGAGGACCAGGACTACACTGAAGCTTTCTTT. This gives the protein CAWSEDQDYTEAFF. Using reference TRBV30 and TRBJ1-1 for the parts outside the CDR3, the full variable domain is SQTIHQWPATLVQPVGSPLSLECTVEGTSNPNLYWYRQAAGRGLQLLFYSVGIGQISSEVPQNLSASRPQDRQFILSSKKLLLSDSGFYLCAWSEDQDYTEAFFGQGTRLTVV.

The J gene is TRBJ2-7, the V gene TRBV6-5; D unclear. Trimming stripped 0 bases from V and 4 bases from J, with 13 bases between. This CDR3 has 15 amino acids. In germline, CDR1 is MNHEY, CDR2 SVGAGI. CDR3 coding DNA: TGTGCCAGCAGTTACTCGGGGTTTTCCTCTTACGAGCAGTACTTC. Its translation: CASSYSGFSSYEQYF.

The chain is built from TRBV6-4 and TRBJ1-1; TRBD1 matches at 7 bases. Germline assignment: CDR1 MRHNA and CDR2 SNTAGT. There are 13 residues in the CDR3. V dropped 6 bases and J dropped 4; count of bases not matched to a gene: 5. CDR3 DNA: TGTGCCAGCAGAACCTCAGGGGGCACTGAAGCTTTCTTT. It is translated as CASRTSGGTEAFF.

This chain joins TRBV4-1 and TRBJ1-4; D unresolved. V was trimmed by 0 bases and J by 8 bases, leaving 7 bases between them. CDR3 size: 13 residues. Germline assignment: CDR1 MGHRA and CDR2 YSYEKL. CDR3 nucleotides: TGCGCCAGCAGCCAAGATCGACGGGAAAAACTGTTTTTT. Translating it yields CASSQDRREKLFF.

This rearrangement joins TRBV11-2 to TRBJ2-1, with D possibly TRBD2 on 5 matching bases. The CDR3 runs to 14 residues. Germline assignment: CDR1 SGHAT and CDR2 FQNNGV. With 5 bases removed from V and 2 bases from J, the gap between germline ends came to 10 bases. The CDR3 protein is CASSPQRAYNEQFF. DNA for the CDR3: TGTGCCAGCAGCCCCCAGAGGGCCTACAATGAGCAGTTCTTC.

The genes are TRBV28 and TRBJ1-2; perhaps TRBD1 as D (6 bases). The CDR3 totals 18 residues. Trimming removed 6 bases at V and 0 bases at J, with 23 bases between. Germline V lookup: CDR1 MDHEN, CDR2 SYDVKM. The CDR3, as DNA: TGTGCCAGCAGCGGCCTATTGGGCAGGGGATTCGCTAACTATGGCTACACCTTC. Protein product: CASSGLLGRGFANYGYTF.

J is TRBJ1-5 and V is TRBV9; 12 nucleotides agree with TRBD1. Germline values: CDR1 SGDLS, CDR2 YYNGEE. This CDR3 is built from 17 residues. The V gene end was trimmed by 0 bases and the J gene end by 4 bases; junction bases not matched to a gene: 5. The CDR3 nucleotides read TGTGCCAGCAGCGTAGGGCCGGGACAGGGGGCGAATCAGCCCCAGCATTTT. Its protein is CASSVGPGQGANQPQHF.

The V and J genes are TRBV2 and TRBJ1-5; D is unclear. Germline CDR1 and CDR2: SNHLY and FYNNEI. The V end lost 4 bases, the J end lost 11 bases, and 18 bases lay between the germline ends. There are 14 residues in the CDR3. The DNA of the CDR3 is TGTGCCAGCAGTGGACAACGGGTTTTGTTGTCCCAGCATTTT. Protein product: CASSGQRVLLSQHF.

V and J are TRBV6-5 and TRBJ2-1, with D uncertain. Trimming left V 6 bases short and J 7 bases short, with 10 bases between. The CDR3 has 12 residues. Germline V gives CDR1 MNHEY, CDR2 SVGAGI. CDR3: CASSLSVNEQFF. The DNA for the CDR3 is TGTGCCAGCAGCCTTAGTGTAAATGAGCAGTTCTTC.

The rearrangement uses TRBV4-3 and TRBJ2-1, with 7 bases lining up with TRBD2. Germline V CDR1 and CDR2: LGHNA, YSLEER. CDR3 length equals 17 residues. Trimming at V came to 1 base and at J to 7 bases, leaving 13 bases not matched to a gene. The CDR3 bases are TGCGCCAGCAGCCAAGTGAAGGAGCGGGAAAAATATAATGAGCAGTTCTTC. Residues: CASSQVKEREKYNEQFF.

The V gene is TRBV27, the J gene TRBJ2-2, with TRBD2 as a possible D gene (5 bases). V lost 6 bases, J lost 2 bases, and 19 bases lay in between. CDR3 length equals 17 residues. Germline lookup yields CDR1 MNHEY and CDR2 SMNVEV (reference sequence). DNA of the CDR3: TGTGCCAGCAGCCCTACTTTGTTAGCGCGAAACACCGGGGAGCTGTTTTTT. Its protein is CASSPTLLARNTGELFF.

This sequence joins TRBV6-6 and TRBJ2-7, with a tentative D call TRBD2 (6 bases). The CDR3 runs to 15 residues. Trimming removed 0 bases at V and 3 bases at J, with 12 bases between. CDR1 is MNHNY, CDR2 SVGAGI, per germline (reference sequence). CDR3 loop: CASSYSPGVLYEQYF. CDR3 DNA: TGTGCCAGCAGTTACTCTCCGGGAGTTCTCTACGAGCAGTACTTC.

The table lists this clone with a few counts. The chain combines TRBV9 with TRBJ1-4, with a tentative D call TRBD1 (5 bases). CDR1 and CDR2 from the germline V gene are SGDLS and YYNGEE. Trimming took 3 bases from V and 6 from J, leaving 15 bases between them. The CDR3 contains 15 residues. The CDR3 sequence is CASSDGRDQDEKLFF. The DNA for the CDR3 is TGTGCCAGCAGCGACGGCCGGGACCAAGATGAAAAACTGTTTTTT.

The chain employs TRBV4-3 and TRBJ2-1; D ambiguous. The germline CDR1 and CDR2 sequences are LGHNA and YSLEER. This CDR3 has 16 residues. The V end lost 2 bases, the J end lost 0 bases, and 11 bases lay between the germline ends. The CDR3 region has the DNA TGCGCCAGCAGCCAATGGACGGAAAGCTCCTACAATGAGCAGTTCTTC. This gives the protein CASSQWTESSYNEQFF.

The genes are TRBV25-1 and TRBJ2-2; maybe TRBD2 (5 bases). The ends were cut back, 0 bases at V and 6 bases at J, with 11 bases in the middle. CDR1 is MGHDK, CDR2 SYGVNS, per germline. The CDR3 contains 15 residues. The CDR3 loop reads CASSEYWQEAGELFF. As DNA, the CDR3 is TGTGCCAGCAGTGAATACTGGCAGGAGGCCGGGGAGCTGTTTTTT.

The chain carries TRBV15 and TRBJ1-2; 7 bases agree with TRBD1. The CDR3 length is 14 residues. Germline CDR1 and CDR2: LNHNV and YYDKDF (reference sequence). Trimming removed 4 bases from V and 8 bases from J; junction bases left unmatched: 10. DNA of the CDR3: TGTGCCACCAGCATTGACAGGGCTGTACGCGGCTACACCTTC. Its translation: CATSIDRAVRGYTF.